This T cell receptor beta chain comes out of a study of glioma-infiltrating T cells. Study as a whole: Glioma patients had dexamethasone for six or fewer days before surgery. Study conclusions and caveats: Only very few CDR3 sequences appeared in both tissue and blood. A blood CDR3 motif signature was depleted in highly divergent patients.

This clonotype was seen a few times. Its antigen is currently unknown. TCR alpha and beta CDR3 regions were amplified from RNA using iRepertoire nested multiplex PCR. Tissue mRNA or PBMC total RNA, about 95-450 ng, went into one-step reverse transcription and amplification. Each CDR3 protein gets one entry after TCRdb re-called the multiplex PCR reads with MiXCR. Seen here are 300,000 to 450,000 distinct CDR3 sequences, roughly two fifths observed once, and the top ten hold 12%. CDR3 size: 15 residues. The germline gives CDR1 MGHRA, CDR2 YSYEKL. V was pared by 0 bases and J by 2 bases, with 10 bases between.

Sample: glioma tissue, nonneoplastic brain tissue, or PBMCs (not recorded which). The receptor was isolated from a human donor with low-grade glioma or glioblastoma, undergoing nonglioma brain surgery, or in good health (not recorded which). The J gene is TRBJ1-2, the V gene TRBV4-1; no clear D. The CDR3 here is CASSQDSPANYGYTF. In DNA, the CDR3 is TGCGCCAGCAGCCAAGATTCCCCAGCGAACTATGGCTACACCTTC.